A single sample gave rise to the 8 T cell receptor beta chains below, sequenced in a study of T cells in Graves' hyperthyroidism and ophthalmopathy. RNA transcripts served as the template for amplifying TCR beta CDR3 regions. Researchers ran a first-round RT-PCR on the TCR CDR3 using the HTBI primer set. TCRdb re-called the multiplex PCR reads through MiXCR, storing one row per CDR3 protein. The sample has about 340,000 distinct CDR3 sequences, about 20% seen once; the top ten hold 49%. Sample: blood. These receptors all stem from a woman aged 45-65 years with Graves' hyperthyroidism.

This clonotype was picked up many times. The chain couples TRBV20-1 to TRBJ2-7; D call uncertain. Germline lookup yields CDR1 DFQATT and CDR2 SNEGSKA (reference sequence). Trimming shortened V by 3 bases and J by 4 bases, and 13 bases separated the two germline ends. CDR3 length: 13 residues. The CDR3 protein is CSARELMEYEQYF. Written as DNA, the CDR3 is TGCAGTGCTAGGGAGCTAATGGAGTACGAGCAGTACTTC.

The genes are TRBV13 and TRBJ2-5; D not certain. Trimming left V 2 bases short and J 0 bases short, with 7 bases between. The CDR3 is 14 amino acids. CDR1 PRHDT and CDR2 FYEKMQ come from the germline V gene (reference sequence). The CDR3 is CASSLLADQETQYF. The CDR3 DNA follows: TGTGCCAGCAGCTTACTGGCTGACCAAGAGACCCAGTACTTC.

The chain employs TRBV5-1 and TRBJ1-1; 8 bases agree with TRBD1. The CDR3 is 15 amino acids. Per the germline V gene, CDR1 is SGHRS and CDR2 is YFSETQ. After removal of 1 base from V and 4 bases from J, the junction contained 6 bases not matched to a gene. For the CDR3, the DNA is TGCGCCAGCAGCTTGACAGGGGGGTTGTTCACTGAAGCTTTCTTT. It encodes CASSLTGGLFTEAFF. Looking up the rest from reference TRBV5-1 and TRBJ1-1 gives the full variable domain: KAGVTQTPRYLIKTRGQQVTLSCSPISGHRSVSWYQQTPGQGLQFLFEYFSETQRNKGNFPGRFSGRQFSNSRSEMNVSTLELGDSALYLCASSLTGGLFTEAFFGQGTRLTVV.

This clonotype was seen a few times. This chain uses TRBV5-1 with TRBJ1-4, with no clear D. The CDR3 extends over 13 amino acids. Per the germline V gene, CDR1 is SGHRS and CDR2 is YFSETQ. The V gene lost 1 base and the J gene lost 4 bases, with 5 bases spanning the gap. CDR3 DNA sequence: TGCGCCAGCAGCTTGAGGGTTAATGAAAAACTGTTTTTT. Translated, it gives CASSLRVNEKLFF.

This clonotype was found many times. The CDR3 loop is CASSPRRGISYEQYF. CDR3 nucleotide sequence: TGTGCCAGCAGTCCACGCCGCGGGATCTCCTACGAGCAGTACTTC. The V gene is TRBV12-3 or TRBV12-4, the J gene TRBJ2-7; TRBD2 might be the D (6 bases). The CDR3 is 15 residues long. With 5 bases removed from V and 0 bases from J, the gap between germline ends came to 14 bases.

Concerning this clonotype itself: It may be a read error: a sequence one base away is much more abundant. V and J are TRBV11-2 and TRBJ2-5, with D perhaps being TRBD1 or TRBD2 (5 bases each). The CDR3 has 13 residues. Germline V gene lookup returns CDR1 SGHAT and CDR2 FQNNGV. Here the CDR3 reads CTSSSGAGETQYF. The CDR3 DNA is TGTACCAGCAGCTCCGGGGCCGGGGAGACCCAGTACTTC.

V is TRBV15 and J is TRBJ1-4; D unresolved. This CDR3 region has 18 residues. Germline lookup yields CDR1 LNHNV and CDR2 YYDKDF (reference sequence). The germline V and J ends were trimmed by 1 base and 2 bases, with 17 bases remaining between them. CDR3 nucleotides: TGTGCCACCAGCAGAGCTCACCTCCTGGGAGGGACTAATGAAAAACTGTTTTTT. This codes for CATSRAHLLGGTNEKLFF.

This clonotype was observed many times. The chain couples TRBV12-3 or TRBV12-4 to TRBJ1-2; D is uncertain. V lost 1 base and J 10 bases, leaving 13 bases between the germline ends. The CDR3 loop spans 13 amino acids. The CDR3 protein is CASSLVADSYYTF. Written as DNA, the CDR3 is TGTGCCAGCAGTTTAGTAGCCGATAGTTACTACACCTTC.